The 21 T cell receptor beta chains in this list originate from one sample, sequenced in a study of blood T cell repertoires in COVID-19. TCRdb's table, derived via immunoSEQ multiplex PCR, lists solely in-frame clones and lacks some. The table has fewer than 500,000 clones, approximately 90% seen once. Sequencing used peripheral blood. The receptors derive from a woman aged 25 to 39 with active or convalescent COVID-19.

The rearrangement joins TRBV10-1 to TRBJ2-5, with D maybe TRBD1 (7 bases). V lost 0 bases and J 5 bases, leaving 13 bases between the germline ends. There are 15 residues in the CDR3. The germline CDR1 and CDR2 sequences are WNHNN and SYGVQD (reference sequence). This chain's CDR3 is CASSESPGGWETQYF. The DNA of the CDR3 is TGCGCCAGCAGTGAGTCGCCAGGGGGGTGGGAGACCCAGTACTTC.

This clone showed up just once. In DNA form, the CDR3 reads TGTGCCAGCAGTCTCCTAGCGGCTGGCTCCTACAATGAGCAGTTCTTC. This gives the protein CASSLLAAGSYNEQFF. V is TRBV2 and J is TRBJ2-1, with 7 bases fitting TRBD2. CDR1 is SNHLY, CDR2 FYNNEI, per germline. The junction had 7 bases not matched to a gene; V was cut back by 5 bases and J by 0 bases. CDR3 length equals 16 residues.

The chain combines TRBV6-5 with TRBJ1-2, with D perhaps TRBD1 (5 bases). CDR3 length equals 15 residues. Germline V gene lookup returns CDR1 MNHEY and CDR2 SVGAGI. Deletions cut 6 bases from V and 3 bases from J, with 17 bases between. The CDR3 here is CASSLTQTGDYGYTF. Written as DNA, the CDR3 is TGTGCCAGCAGCCTTACTCAGACGGGGGACTATGGCTACACCTTC.

This clone was seen a few times. V is TRBV30 and J is TRBJ1-2; D is ambiguous. The V gene's germline CDR1 is GTSNPN and CDR2 SVGIG (reference sequence). The CDR3 consists of 15 residues. V was shortened by 2 bases and J by 3 bases, with 16 bases between the two germline ends. The CDR3 region has the DNA TGTGCCTGGAGTTTTGGGCAAGGCGCTGACTATGGCTACACCTTC. Translation: CAWSFGQGADYGYTF.

The CDR3 DNA reads as TGTGCCAGCAGCCCCGGACAGGGGGACTCGAACTATGGCTACACCTTC. Translation gives CASSPGQGDSNYGYTF. J is TRBJ1-2 and V is TRBV9; the match to TRBD1 covers 10 bases. Looked up from germline, CDR1 is SGDLS and CDR2 is YYNGEE. This CDR3 is 16 amino acids long. The V gene end was trimmed by 4 bases and the J gene end by 2 bases; junction bases not matched to a gene: 8.

This clone was detected once. The chain joins TRBV5-1 to TRBJ1-2, with 10 bases fitting TRBD1. There are 13 residues in the CDR3. Germline loops: CDR1 SGHRS, CDR2 YFSETQ. V shed 9 bases, J shed 6 bases, and the junction held 8 bases outside the gene matches. The CDR3 loop reads CATGTGESNGYTF. In DNA, the CDR3 is TGCGCCACCGGGACAGGGGAATCTAATGGCTACACCTTC.

CDR3 bases: TGTGCCAGCATCCCCCAGGCCATTAATTCACCCCTCCACTTT. It yields the protein CASIPQAINSPLHF. V usage is TRBV16 and J usage is TRBJ1-6; no definite D call. V lost 7 bases and J lost 6, with 13 bases in between. The CDR3 is 14 residues long. Germline V CDR1 and CDR2: KGHSY, FQNENV.

The chain has TRBV5-4 and TRBJ2-1; D unresolved. The CDR3 has 16 residues. Trimming cost V 0 bases and J 6 bases, with 16 bases left between them. Germline CDR1 and CDR2: SGHNT and YYREEE (reference sequence). The CDR3 region is CASSLESWPTRNEQFF. CDR3 nucleotides: TGTGCCAGCAGCTTGGAATCGTGGCCCACCCGCAATGAGCAGTTCTTC.

The chain joins TRBV5-1 to TRBJ2-7, with TRBD1 identical over 10 bases. The CDR3 loop spans 14 amino acids. V lost 3 bases to trimming and J lost 2 bases; unmatched junction nucleotides: 2. CDR1 is SGHRS, CDR2 YFSETQ, per germline. Here the CDR3 DNA reads TGCGCCAGCAGCTCCGGGACAGGGGCCTACGAGCAGTACTTC. Amino acid sequence: CASSSGTGAYEQYF.

V gene TRBV18 combines with J gene TRBJ1-4; D gene ambiguous. CDR3 length: 14 amino acids. Looked up from germline, CDR1 is KGHSH and CDR2 is LQKENI. Trimming pared 3 bases from V and 2 bases from J, leaving 7 bases between. DNA for the CDR3: TGTGCCAGCTCACCGAGTCCCACTAATGAAAAACTGTTTTTT. It specifies CASSPSPTNEKLFF.

This clone is a singleton in its sample. This chain uses TRBV3-1 (or the pseudogene TRBV3-2) with TRBJ2-3; TRBD2 aligns across 8 bases. Germline V gives CDR1 LGHDT, CDR2 YNNKEL (reference sequence). CDR3 length: 14 residues. V gave up 7 bases and J gave up 1 base; unmatched junction bases: 4. The CDR3 loop is CASTKAGGTDTQYF. CDR3 nucleotides: TGTGCCAGCACGAAAGCGGGGGGCACAGATACGCAGTATTTT.

J is TRBJ1-1 and V is TRBV5-1; the match to TRBD1 covers 11 bases. CDR1 and CDR2 (germline): SGHRS, YFSETQ. Unmatched junction bases numbered 8, after V lost 4 bases and J lost 0 bases. The CDR3 loop spans 17 amino acids. As DNA, the CDR3 is TGCGCCAGCAGCCTCGGGACAGGGGGGACCATGAACACTGAAGCTTTCTTT. Protein product: CASSLGTGGTMNTEAFF.

This clone has just a few counts. The gene calls are TRBV7-9 and TRBJ1-5; possible D gene TRBD1, 5 bases. Germline loops: CDR1 SEHNR, CDR2 FQNEAQ (reference sequence). The CDR3 totals 15 residues. Trimming took off 3 bases at V and 3 bases at J, with 12 bases between the two ends. CDR3 sequence: CASSLGGTYNQPQHF. In DNA, the CDR3 is TGTGCCAGCAGCTTGGGGGGAACGTACAATCAGCCCCAGCATTTT.

This sequence joins TRBV5-4 and TRBJ2-7, with 15 positions matching TRBD2. The CDR3 has 16 amino acids. Unmatched junction bases numbered 8, after V lost 3 bases and J lost 7 bases. The germline gives CDR1 SGHNT, CDR2 YYREEE (reference sequence). CDR3 in DNA: TGTGCCAGCAGCTACGGACTAGCGGGAGGGCCGAGTGAGCAGTACTTC. Translation gives CASSYGLAGGPSEQYF.

The rearrangement uses TRBV27 and TRBJ2-3; 9 bases map to TRBD1. The CDR3 contains 16 residues. V lost 6 bases and J lost 6; bases outside the gene matches: 13. In germline, CDR1 is MNHEY, CDR2 SMNVEV (reference sequence). The CDR3 nucleotides read TGTGCCAGCAGAATGCTAGGACAGGGGCGTTGGGATACGCAGTATTTT. Its translation is CASRMLGQGRWDTQYF.

The V and J genes are TRBV6-5 and TRBJ2-7; 8 nucleotides align to TRBD2. With V trimmed by 4 bases and J by 6 bases, 8 bases remained unmatched. The CDR3 loop spans 14 amino acids. Germline V CDR1 and CDR2: MNHEY, SVGAGI. The CDR3 region has the DNA TGTGCCAGCAGTTCGGGGGGGGTCGGTCCCGAGCAGTACTTC. This encodes CASSSGGVGPEQYF.

The chain joins TRBV7-2 to TRBJ1-2, with 7 bases matching TRBD1. Germline CDR1 reads SGHTA; CDR2 reads FQGNSA. This CDR3 spans 12 amino acids. V lost 4 bases to trimming and J lost 8 bases; unmatched junction nucleotides: 4. CDR3 sequence reads: CASSSTGVGYTF. The CDR3 coding sequence is TGTGCCAGCAGCTCAACAGGGGTGGGCTACACCTTC.

J is TRBJ2-7 and V is TRBV29-1; 11 bases align to TRBD1. V gave up 6 bases and J gave up 1 base; unmatched junction bases: 2. CDR1 and CDR2 (germline): SQVTM, ANQGSEA. The CDR3 sequence is 13 residues long. CDR3 amino acids: CSVGQGASYEQYF. For the CDR3, the DNA is TGCAGCGTAGGACAGGGGGCGTCCTACGAGCAGTACTTC.

The sample holds one count of this clone. This chain uses TRBV12-3 or TRBV12-4 with TRBJ1-2; possible D gene TRBD1, 5 bases. V shed 8 bases and J shed 5 bases, with 12 bases lying between them. The CDR3 extends over 12 amino acids. The CDR3 sequence is CASGHTGYGYTF. In DNA form, the CDR3 reads TGTGCCAGCGGACATACCGGTTATGGCTACACCTTC.

The chain combines TRBV7-9 with TRBJ1-3; D remains ambiguous. The CDR3 consists of 19 residues. Trimming took 1 base from V and 0 from J, leaving 19 bases between them. Germline V lookup: CDR1 SEHNR, CDR2 FQNEAQ (reference sequence). DNA of the CDR3: TGTGCCAGCAGCTTAGTCCAGGTTAGATCTGTCCTCTCTGGAAACACCATATATTTT. Translation: CASSLVQVRSVLSGNTIYF.

The chain carries TRBV6-5 and TRBJ1-4; 8 positions agree with TRBD1. Germline CDR1 reads MNHEY; CDR2 reads SVGAGI. CDR3 length: 15 amino acids. The J segment lost 6 bases and the V segment lost 2 bases, leaving 5 bases of the junction unmatched. In nucleotides, the CDR3 is TGTGCCAGCAGTTACGGAACAGGGGGAGATGAAAAACTGTTTTTT. Protein: CASSYGTGGDEKLFF.